The 31 T cell receptor beta chains given below trace back to one sample, sequenced in a study of regulatory dendritic cells for organ transplantation. The method was immunoSEQ multiplex PCR; TCRdb's version includes in-frame clones alone and lacks a portion of them. The sample has around 13,000 clones, 60% to 80% seen once. Sorted subsets were CFSE-labeled and cultured approximately 5 days with allogeneic dendritic cells. These receptors have no identified antigens. Sequencing was done on a sample of naive CD8+ T cells from blood cultured with regulatory dendritic cells. Specified subset: CD45RA+ naive T cells. The receptors stem from a human donor in good health.

The chain is built from TRBV4-2 and TRBJ1-1; 7 bases map to TRBD1. Germline V gene lookup returns CDR1 LGHNA and CDR2 YNFKEQ. CDR3 size: 15 residues. The ends lost 4 bases at V and 4 bases at J; junction bases unmatched: 9. CDR3 sequence reads: CASSPYGEGATEAFF. DNA for the CDR3: TGTGCCAGCAGCCCCTACGGTGAGGGGGCCACTGAAGCTTTCTTT.

This chain connects TRBV7-9 to TRBJ2-6, with TRBD1 as a possible D gene (6 bases). Germline V gene lookup returns CDR1 SEHNR and CDR2 FQNEAQ (reference sequence). The CDR3 runs 18 residues. The V end was cut by 5 bases, the J end by 0 bases, with 17 bases between. CDR3 sequence: CASSGIRDIHSGANVLTF. The DNA for the CDR3 is TGTGCCAGCAGCGGAATCCGGGACATCCACTCTGGGGCCAACGTCCTGACTTTC.

This chain joins TRBV27 and TRBJ2-7; 8 bases are shared with TRBD1. The germline gives CDR1 MNHEY, CDR2 SMNVEV (reference sequence). V shed 3 bases and J 7 bases; nucleotides not matched to a gene: 8. CDR3 length: 14 residues. The CDR3 spells CASSFQQGVGEQYF. The CDR3 DNA follows: TGTGCCAGCAGTTTCCAACAGGGGGTCGGGGAGCAGTACTTC.

The chain joins TRBV5-1 to TRBJ1-1, with 10 bases matching TRBD1. The CDR3 extends over 15 amino acids. The junction had 7 bases not matched to a gene; V was cut back by 3 bases and J by 5 bases. Germline V gene sequence: CDR1 SGHRS, CDR2 YFSETQ. This chain's CDR3 is CASSYQDRGETEAFF. DNA for the CDR3: TGCGCCAGCAGCTATCAGGACAGGGGGGAAACTGAAGCTTTCTTT.

The rearrangement uses TRBV6-1 and TRBJ1-5; 7 nucleotides agree with TRBD1. The germline V gene has CDR1 MNHNS and CDR2 SASEGT. The CDR3 has 17 residues. J lost 0 bases, V lost 5 bases, and 10 bases had no gene match. In DNA, the CDR3 is TGTGCCAGCAGTCAAGGGACAGATTTATATAGCAATCAGCCCCAGCATTTT. It translates to CASSQGTDLYSNQPQHF.

The V call is TRBV6-5, the J call TRBJ2-7; 7 bases are shared with TRBD2. V shed 4 bases and J 3 bases; nucleotides not matched to a gene: 9. The CDR3 is 15 residues long. Germline assignment: CDR1 MNHEY and CDR2 SVGAGI. The CDR3 DNA follows: TGTGCCAGCAGTTTTGCCGGGACTAACCACTACGAGCAGTACTTC. This translates into CASSFAGTNHYEQYF.

For this clone: The junction and the germline gene differ at one end; a read error may be behind it. V and J are TRBV4-3 and TRBJ2-7; possibly TRBD2 for D (7 bases). The CDR3 loop spans 15 amino acids. The germline CDR1 and CDR2 sequences are LGHNA and YSLEER. The CDR3 nucleotides are TGCGCCAGCAGCCAAGACCGGGGGGCCGTCAACGAGCGGTACTTC. This translates into CASSQDRGAVNERYF.

V gene TRBV13 combines with J gene TRBJ2-7; 13 bases align to TRBD2. Germline V gives CDR1 PRHDT, CDR2 FYEKMQ (reference sequence). The ends lost 3 bases at V and 0 bases at J; junction bases unmatched: 5. The CDR3 has 17 residues. The CDR3 nucleotides read TGTGCCAGCAGCTTGGGGACTAGCGGGGCCCACTCCTACGAGCAGTACTTC. It translates to CASSLGTSGAHSYEQYF.

This rearrangement joins TRBV27 to TRBJ2-1; 7 bases fit TRBD1. Germline V gives CDR1 MNHEY, CDR2 SMNVEV (reference sequence). Unmatched junction bases numbered 0, after V lost 4 bases and J lost 3 bases. The CDR3 has 13 residues. The CDR3, as DNA: TGTGCCAGCAGTTGGGACAGCTACAATGAGCAGTTCTTC. It is translated as CASSWDSYNEQFF.

This rearrangement joins TRBV6-5 to TRBJ2-2; the D gene is possibly TRBD2 (5 bases). The CDR3 length is 14 residues. Germline lookup yields CDR1 MNHEY and CDR2 SVGAGI. V lost 5 bases and J lost 5, with 12 bases in between. CDR3 DNA sequence: TGTGCCAGCAGTCAAGCCCCGGGGACCGGGGAGCTGTTTTTT. Protein product: CASSQAPGTGELFF.

J is TRBJ2-1 and V is TRBV7-9, with 8 positions matching TRBD2. The CDR3 contains 15 residues. Germline assignment: CDR1 SEHNR and CDR2 FQNEAQ (reference sequence). V lost 1 base and J lost 5; bases outside the gene matches: 4. In nucleotides, the CDR3 is TGTGCCAGCAGCTTAGTGCGGGGGGCGGACAATGAGCAGTTCTTC. Translation: CASSLVRGADNEQFF.

The chain has TRBV11-2 and TRBJ2-7; TRBD1 matches at 11 bases. Per germline, CDR1 SGHAT and CDR2 FQNNGV. The CDR3 length is 14 residues. V shed 4 bases and J 4 bases; nucleotides not matched to a gene: 3. The CDR3 nucleotides are TGTGCCAGCAGCTCGGGACAGGGGGGGTACGAGCAGTACTTC. As protein: CASSSGQGGYEQYF.

J is TRBJ2-3 and V is TRBV29-1, with 8 bases fitting TRBD2. Germline CDR1 reads SQVTM; CDR2 reads ANQGSEA. The CDR3 has 11 amino acids. Unmatched junction bases numbered 4, after V lost 8 bases and J lost 6 bases. The DNA for the CDR3 is TGCAGCTCCGGCGGGGGGGATACGCAGTATTTT. Translating it yields CSSGGGDTQYF.

The chain employs TRBV5-4 and TRBJ2-7; TRBD2 matches 11 bases. CDR3 length equals 14 residues. V lost 6 bases and J lost 7; bases outside the gene matches: 9. Per the germline V gene, CDR1 is SGHNT and CDR2 is YYREEE (reference sequence). CDR3 sequence (DNA): TGTGCCAGCAACGTAGCGGGGGGGCCACGGGAGCAGTACTTC. It translates to CASNVAGGPREQYF.

This clone was seen a single time. This chain connects TRBV7-9 to TRBJ2-5, with 7 bases fitting TRBD2. Germline V CDR1 and CDR2: SEHNR, FQNEAQ (reference sequence). The CDR3 contains 16 residues. Unmatched junction bases numbered 8, after V lost 2 bases and J lost 2 bases. The CDR3 reads CASSLYGAGPQETQYF. For the CDR3, the DNA is TGTGCCAGCAGCTTATACGGAGCGGGGCCGCAAGAGACCCAGTACTTC.

Only one count was recorded for this clone. The chain has TRBV7-2 and TRBJ2-1, with 11 nucleotides matching TRBD2. CDR1 and CDR2 from the germline V gene are SGHTA and FQGNSA. J gave up 0 bases and V 5 bases, and 9 bases lay outside the gene matches. This CDR3 comprises 18 residues. CDR3 protein: CASSPVMTSGVSYNEQFF. The CDR3 nucleotides read TGTGCCAGCAGCCCCGTTATGACTAGCGGGGTCTCCTACAATGAGCAGTTCTTC.

The CDR3 sequence is CASSQPGRNYGYTF. CDR3 coding DNA: TGCGCCAGCAGCCAACCCGGTCGTAACTATGGCTACACCTTC. The chain employs TRBV4-1 and TRBJ1-2, with D hard to call. CDR3 length: 14 amino acids. Germline V gene lookup returns CDR1 MGHRA and CDR2 YSYEKL. The V and J ends lost 2 bases and 1 base respectively, with 8 bases between them.

The chain combines TRBV6-6 with TRBJ1-1, with 8 bases matching TRBD1. The CDR3 contains 16 residues. Trimming at V came to 1 base and at J to 4 bases, leaving 8 bases not matched to a gene. Germline V gene data show CDR1 as MNHNY and CDR2 as SVGAGI (reference sequence). CDR3 DNA sequence: TGTGCCAGCAGTTACTTGACAGGGGCAAGAATCACTGAAGCTTTCTTT. It encodes CASSYLTGARITEAFF.

This chain joins TRBV5-6 and TRBJ2-7, with 8 nucleotides matching TRBD2. V trimming: 3 bases; J trimming: 0 bases; junction bases outside the gene matches: 2. CDR1 is SGHDT, CDR2 YYEEEE, per germline. The CDR3 runs to 14 residues. The CDR3 sequence: CASSSAGGSYEQYF. Written as DNA, the CDR3 is TGTGCCAGCAGCTCCGCGGGGGGCTCCTACGAGCAGTACTTC.

The chain joins TRBV6-1 to TRBJ2-3; D unclear. The CDR3 covers 12 residues. V dropped 7 bases and J dropped 2 bases, with 7 bases sitting between them. The germline V gene encodes CDR1 MNHNS and CDR2 SASEGT. The DNA for the CDR3 is TGTGCCAGCACCTCGTTCACAGATACGCAGTATTTT. Translated, it gives CASTSFTDTQYF.

The rearrangement links TRBV5-1 to TRBJ1-5; perhaps TRBD1 as D (6 bases). Germline values: CDR1 SGHRS, CDR2 YFSETQ. V was trimmed by 0 bases and J by 2 bases, leaving 6 bases between them. The CDR3 contains 14 residues. The CDR3 spells CASSLAGGNQPQHF. For the CDR3, the DNA is TGCGCCAGCAGCTTGGCAGGGGGCAATCAGCCCCAGCATTTT.

The chain joins TRBV11-3 to TRBJ2-1; the D gene is possibly TRBD1 (5 bases). The V and J ends lost 8 bases and 0 bases respectively, with 11 bases between them. The CDR3 is made up of 14 amino acids. Germline V CDR1 and CDR2: SGHNT, YENEEA. The CDR3: CASGQLSSYNEQFF. The CDR3 region has the DNA TGTGCCAGCGGACAACTAAGCTCCTACAATGAGCAGTTCTTC.

A few counts support this clone. This sequence joins TRBV7-6 and TRBJ2-1, with 8 bases fitting TRBD2. The CDR3 covers 15 residues. CDR1 is SGHVS, CDR2 FNYEAQ, per germline. J gave up 4 bases and V 5 bases, and 7 bases lay outside the gene matches. In nucleotides, the CDR3 is TGTGCCAGCAGCCCCCGATTAGCGGGATACAATGAGCAGTTCTTC. This encodes CASSPRLAGYNEQFF.

This sequence joins TRBV29-1 and TRBJ1-1; D call uncertain. The CDR3 sequence is 13 residues long. V was clipped by 2 bases and J by 6 bases, with 13 bases between them. The germline V gene encodes CDR1 SQVTM and CDR2 ANQGSEA. CDR3 protein: CSVENGGEAEAFF. CDR3 bases: TGCAGCGTTGAAAACGGTGGGGAGGCTGAAGCTTTCTTT.

The V gene is TRBV5-1, the J gene TRBJ2-1; 10 bases map to TRBD2. CDR3 length: 14 residues. V lost 1 base and J lost 8; bases outside the gene matches: 3. Per germline, CDR1 SGHRS and CDR2 YFSETQ. CDR3 nucleotide sequence: TGCGCCAGCAGCTTGACTAGCGGGGTCTATGAGCAGTTCTTC. Residues: CASSLTSGVYEQFF.

The chain couples TRBV6-6 to TRBJ2-7; TRBD1 matches at 8 bases. CDR3 length equals 13 residues. Losses at the gene ends were 6 bases for V and 4 bases for J; bases not matched to a gene: 5. Germline V gene sequence: CDR1 MNHNY, CDR2 SVGAGI (reference sequence). CDR3 protein: CASSPDREYEQYF. In DNA, the CDR3 is TGTGCCAGCAGCCCGGACAGGGAATACGAGCAGTACTTC.

The chain joins TRBV13 to TRBJ1-6, with a weak D call TRBD1 (6 bases). Germline loops: CDR1 PRHDT, CDR2 FYEKMQ (reference sequence). CDR3 size: 17 residues. V was clipped by 1 base and J by 5 bases, with 15 bases between them. The CDR3: CASSLAKRTGNNSPLHF. The CDR3 bases are TGTGCCAGCAGCTTAGCGAAACGAACAGGGAATAATTCACCCCTCCACTTT. The full variable domain, completed using reference TRBV13 and TRBJ1-6, is AAGVIQSPRHLIKEKRETATLKCYPIPRHDTVYWYQQGPGQDPQFLISFYEKMQSDKGSIPDRFSAQQFSDYHSELNMSSLELGDSALYFCASSLAKRTGNNSPLHFGNGTRLTVT.

The V and J genes are TRBV2 and TRBJ2-7, with TRBD2 matching 8 bases. The CDR3 loop spans 15 amino acids. Germline V gives CDR1 SNHLY, CDR2 FYNNEI. V dropped 6 bases and J dropped 3; count of bases not matched to a gene: 10. The CDR3 is CASRIGTSGGYEQYF. DNA for the CDR3: TGTGCCAGCAGGATTGGAACGAGCGGGGGCTACGAGCAGTACTTC. The complete variable domain, with remaining parts taken from reference TRBV2 and TRBJ2-7, reads EPEVTQTPSHQVTQMGQEVILRCVPISNHLYFYWYRQILGQKVEFLVSFYNNEISEKSEIFDDQFSVERPDGSNFTLKIRSTKLEDSAMYFCASRIGTSGGYEQYFGPGTRLTVT.

This clone has only a few counts. V usage is TRBV11-2 and J usage is TRBJ2-7, with 8 bases matching TRBD1. Unmatched junction bases numbered 9, after V lost 5 bases and J lost 3 bases. The germline gives CDR1 SGHAT, CDR2 FQNNGV. The length of the CDR3 is 15 residues. CDR3 protein: CASSHLRDRGYEQYF. The CDR3 DNA is TGTGCCAGCAGCCACCTACGCGACAGGGGCTACGAGCAGTACTTC.

The V and J genes are TRBV4-3 and TRBJ2-1; D is perhaps TRBD2 (6 bases). Germline assignment: CDR1 LGHNA and CDR2 YSLEER. This CDR3 is 12 amino acids long. V was shortened by 4 bases and J by 9 bases, with 10 bases between the two germline ends. The CDR3 loop is CASSLGLGEQFF. The CDR3, as DNA: TGCGCCAGCAGCCTGGGACTTGGTGAGCAGTTCTTC.

V gene TRBV4-2 combines with J gene TRBJ1-5, with TRBD1 as a possible D gene (5 bases). Germline CDR1 LGHNA, CDR2 YNFKEQ. The CDR3 sequence is 15 residues long. V gave up 0 bases and J gave up 4 bases, with 10 bases separating them. The CDR3 reads CASSQDQGRNQPQHF. CDR3 coding DNA: TGTGCCAGCAGCCAAGATCAGGGTAGGAATCAGCCCCAGCATTTT.